This T cell receptor (beta chain) came from a study of neoadjuvant nivolumab and ipilimumab in lung cancer. The overall study: The combination arm added day-1 ipilimumab 1 mg/kg to nivolumab 3 mg/kg on days 1, 15, 29.

Germline CDR1 is SGHKS and CDR2 is YYEKEE (reference sequence). The CDR3 is made up of 16 amino acids. The V end lost 0 bases, the J end lost 2 bases, and 15 bases lay between the germline ends. Study observations and caveats: Pretherapy blood TCR richness correlated positively with resected tumor richness. TCR receptors were sequenced in few samples.

Libraries were prepared by immunoSEQ multiplex PCR; TCRdb keeps only in-frame clonotypes and omits some of them. The sample holds 25,000 to 35,000 clones, around 90% seen once. A word on this clone: The antigen is not known.

The sequence was collected from an adult with non-small cell lung cancer. This chain links TRBV5-5 with TRBJ2-7, with D possibly matching TRBD1 (5 bases). Sequenced material: peripheral blood, taken after neoadjuvant nivolumab, alone or with ipilimumab, at or shortly before surgery. CDR3: CASSLASGQVAYEQYF. The CDR3 DNA sequence: TGTGCCAGCAGCTTGGCCTCAGGGCAGGTGGCCTACGAGCAGTACTTC. Complete variable domain (other parts from reference TRBV5-5 and TRBJ2-7): DAGVTQSPTHLIKTRGQQVTLRCSPISGHKSVSWYQQVLGQGPQFIFQYYEKEERGRGNFPDRFSARQFPNYSSELNVNALLLGDSALYLCASSLASGQVAYEQYFGPGTRLTVT.